This is a list of T cell receptor beta chains from one sample in a study of CD8+ T cells in alopecia areata. Data came from immunoSEQ multiplex PCR; TCRdb stores just in-frame clones and leaves some out. In the table there are 150,000 to 250,000 clones, 60% to 70% of which are singletons. The input for sequencing was CD4+ T cells sorted from blood, taken at week 4, from a patient treated with tofacitinib. These receptors were taken from a human donor with alopecia areata. Each CDR3 is given with its conserved first and last residue. The order of the fields is CDR3 length, clone size, D gene, J gene, V gene, CDR3 protein, CDR3 DNA. A D gene is named only where the DNA matches it firmly. Clone size appears in some rows only: once, few, many, or a class for an expanded clone.

19,few,TRBD2,TRBJ2-1,TRBV15,CATRSHGGVAGGPYNEQFF,TGTGCCACCAGATCTCACGGCGGCGTAGCGGGGGGCCCATACAATGAGCAGTTCTTC
14,NA,NA,TRBJ2-2,TRBV5-1,CASRDGQNTGELFF,TGCGCCAGCAGGGATGGACAGAACACCGGGGAGCTGTTTTTT
15,few,NA,TRBJ2-7,TRBV18,CASSPGDLSSYEQYF,TGTGCCAGCTCACCAGGGGACCTGAGCTCCTACGAGCAGTACTTC
14,few,TRBD1,TRBJ2-7,TRBV7-9,CASSPLGGPYEQYF,TGTGCCAGCAGCCCCTTAGGGGGCCCCTACGAGCAGTACTTC
12,NA,NA,TRBJ2-5,TRBV2,CASSLLGETQYF,TGTGCCAGCAGTCTCTTGGGAGAGACCCAGTACTTC
11,NA,NA,TRBJ2-5,TRBV20-1,CSARTEETQYF,TGCAGTGCTCGGACAGAAGAGACCCAGTACTTC
15,NA,TRBD1,TRBJ1-2,TRBV5-6,CASSPPGQGNYGYTF,TGTGCCAGCAGCCCGCCGGGACAGGGAAACTATGGCTACACCTTC
14,few,NA,TRBJ2-1,TRBV5-1,CASHMGGSYNEQFF,TGCGCCAGTCATATGGGGGGCTCCTACAATGAGCAGTTCTTC
14,NA,NA,TRBJ1-1,TRBV30,CAKHLLQENTEAFF,TGTGCAAAACACTTATTACAGGAGAACACTGAAGCTTTCTTT
14,NA,NA,TRBJ1-2,TRBV29-1,CSVASTDLNYGYTF,TGCAGCGTGGCCTCAACCGATTTAAACTATGGCTACACCTTC
14,NA,NA,TRBJ2-2,TRBV29-1,CSVGRGGGNGELFF,TGCAGCGTTGGACGAGGGGGCGGGAACGGGGAGCTGTTTTTT
16,few,TRBD1,TRBJ1-6,TRBV5-1,CASSLRLGQGASPLHF,TGCGCCAGCAGCTTGAGACTGGGACAGGGGGCTTCACCCCTCCACTTT
11,NA,NA,TRBJ2-3,TRBV20-1,CSASLEDTQYF,TGCAGTGCTAGTCTAGAGGATACGCAGTATTTT
18,NA,NA,TRBJ1-5,TRBV30,CAWSKGAGLGYSNQPQHF,TGTGCCTGGAGTAAAGGGGCAGGGCTGGGTTATAGCAATCAGCCCCAGCATTTT
14,once,NA,TRBJ2-5,TRBV6-6,CASSYSGGRETQYF,TGTGCCAGCAGTTACTCAGGGGGGCGAGAGACCCAGTACTTC
13,NA,NA,TRBJ2-2,TRBV29-1,CSVDIANTGELFF,TGCAGCGTTGACATCGCCAACACCGGGGAGCTGTTTTTT
12,NA,NA,TRBJ2-5,TRBV10-3,CAISADGETQYF,TGTGCCATCAGCGCGGACGGGGAGACCCAGTACTTC
16,few,TRBD1,TRBJ1-1,TRBV5-1,CASSFSGGTGNTEAFF,TGCGCCAGCAGCTTCTCAGGGGGCACGGGGAACACTGAAGCTTTCTTT
13,NA,TRBD1,TRBJ2-7,TRBV29-1,CSVGTGGFYEQYF,TGCAGCGTGGGGACAGGCGGGTTCTACGAGCAGTACTTC
12,NA,NA,TRBJ2-5,TRBV29-1,CSVGDAGETQYF,TGCAGCGTTGGGGACGCAGGGGAGACCCAGTACTTC
12,NA,TRBD1,TRBJ2-5,TRBV2,CASKGQLETQYF,TGTGCCAGCAAGGGACAGTTAGAGACCCAGTACTTC
11,NA,NA,TRBJ2-5,TRBV20-1,CSVAGQETQYF,TGCAGTGTGGCGGGGCAGGAGACCCAGTACTTC
12,NA,NA,TRBJ1-2,TRBV30,CAWSVSYYGYTF,TGTGCCTGGAGTGTCAGCTACTATGGCTACACCTTC
15,NA,TRBD1,TRBJ2-7,TRBV29-1,CSVVVTGPSSYEQYF,TGCAGCGTTGTTGTGACAGGGCCGAGCTCCTACGAGCAGTACTTC
11,once,TRBD1,TRBJ1-1,TRBV2,CASSGTGKAFF,TGTGCCAGCAGTGGGACAGGGAAAGCTTTCTTT
12,NA,NA,TRBJ1-1,TRBV9,CASSPHGPEAFF,TGTGCCAGCAGCCCACACGGGCCTGAAGCTTTCTTT
16,NA,NA,TRBJ1-6,TRBV14,CASSQDPGRAHSPLHF,TGTGCCAGCAGCCAAGATCCGGGCAGGGCTCATTCACCCCTCCACTTT
16,many,TRBD1,TRBJ2-7,TRBV11-2,CASSLDRDSASYEQYF,TGTGCCAGCAGCTTAGACAGGGACAGTGCCTCGTACGAGCAGTACTTC
12,NA,TRBD1,TRBJ1-4,TRBV29-1,CSAGQADEKLFF,TGCAGCGCCGGACAGGCGGATGAAAAACTGTTTTTT
13,NA,TRBD1,TRBJ1-2,TRBV30,CAWSGTGVGGYTF,TGTGCCTGGAGTGGAACAGGGGTGGGAGGCTACACCTTC
15,NA,TRBD1,TRBJ2-2,TRBV12-5,CASGIGGRGTGELFF,TGTGCTAGTGGTATAGGGGGCCGGGGCACCGGGGAGCTGTTTTTT
12,NA,NA,TRBJ1-1,TRBV29-1,CSVRFQGTEAFF,TGCAGCGTCCGTTTCCAAGGCACTGAAGCTTTCTTT
15,few,TRBD2,TRBJ2-1,TRBV10-3,CAIRASGDPYNEQFF,TGTGCCATCAGGGCTAGCGGGGATCCCTACAATGAGCAGTTCTTC
12,NA,TRBD1,TRBJ1-1,TRBV7-2,CASRHQGGKAFF,TGTGCCAGCAGACATCAGGGGGGCAAAGCTTTCTTT
16,NA,TRBD2,TRBJ2-1,TRBV9,CASSPGLASMSDEQFF,TGTGCCAGCAGCCCGGGACTAGCTTCTATGTCCGATGAGCAGTTCTTC
12,once,TRBD1,TRBJ1-5,TRBV29-1,CSVVQGGQPQHF,TGCAGCGTTGTCCAGGGGGGTCAGCCCCAGCATTTT
12,NA,NA,TRBJ1-2,TRBV5-1,CASSGNIPGYTF,TGCGCCAGCAGTGGGAACATCCCTGGCTACACCTTC
13,once,TRBD1,TRBJ2-7,TRBV29-1,CSVERRGFYEQYF,TGCAGCGTTGAACGCAGGGGGTTCTACGAGCAGTACTTC
14,NA,TRBD2,TRBJ2-7,TRBV29-1,CSVEWGQRGDSKYF,TGCAGCGTTGAGTGGGGCCAGCGGGGGGACTCGAAGTACTTC
12,few,NA,TRBJ1-1,TRBV10-2,CASVRGDTEAFF,TGCGCCAGCGTCCGGGGGGACACTGAAGCTTTCTTT
14,once,NA,TRBJ1-1,TRBV25-1,CASARAGRNTEAFF,TGTGCCAGCGCAAGGGCGGGAAGGAACACTGAAGCTTTCTTT
14,NA,NA,TRBJ1-4,TRBV29-1,CSVKGVGQPEKLFF,TGCAGCGTGAAAGGCGTAGGACAGCCTGAAAAACTGTTTTTT
11,NA,NA,TRBJ2-3,TRBV30,CAWRRADTQYF,TGTGCCTGGAGGAGGGCAGATACGCAGTATTTT
15,NA,NA,TRBJ1-5,TRBV15,CATSKSPQLNQPQHF,TGTGCCACCAGCAAGAGTCCCCAACTTAATCAGCCCCAGCATTTT
14,NA,NA,TRBJ2-7,TRBV30,CAWSRGGPTYEQYF,TGTGCCTGGAGTAGAGGGGGTCCGACCTACGAGCAGTACTTC
15,NA,NA,TRBJ1-2,TRBV4-1,CASSREAGWRNGYTF,TGCGCCAGCAGCCGCGAGGCCGGATGGCGGAATGGCTACACCTTC
16,few,TRBD1,TRBJ1-5,TRBV28,CASSSSGDREYQPQHF,TGTGCCAGCAGCTCCTCGGGGGACAGGGAATATCAGCCCCAGCATTTT
14,NA,TRBD1,TRBJ2-3,TRBV15,CATSWGQGTDTQYF,TGTGCCACCAGCTGGGGACAGGGGACAGATACGCAGTATTTT
12,once,NA,TRBJ1-6,TRBV5-4,CASSLDNSPLHF,TGTGCCAGCAGCCTGGATAATTCACCCCTCCACTTT
14,few,NA,TRBJ2-7,TRBV28,CASSLPPRAHEQYF,TGTGCCAGCAGTTTACCCCCTCGGGCCCACGAGCAGTACTTC
14,few,NA,TRBJ1-2,TRBV6-6,CASNLSLMRLGYTF,TGTGCCAGCAACTTATCCCTGATGAGGCTTGGCTACACCTTC
13,few,TRBD1,TRBJ2-2,TRBV28,CASSWQGAGELFF,TGTGCCAGCAGTTGGCAGGGGGCCGGGGAGCTGTTTTTT
15,NA,NA,TRBJ1-2,TRBV9,CASSVAFGGSYGYTF,TGTGCCAGCAGCGTAGCGTTTGGGGGGTCCTATGGCTACACCTTC
16,NA,TRBD2,TRBJ2-5,TRBV7-8,CATILTRLAGKETQYF,TGTGCCACGATCCTGACCCGACTAGCGGGGAAAGAGACCCAGTACTTC
18,NA,TRBD1,TRBJ1-2,TRBV4-2,CASSQDMRTGTGVYGYTF,TGTGCCAGCAGCCAAGATATGAGGACGGGGACAGGAGTTTATGGCTACACCTTC
17,NA,NA,TRBJ2-5,TRBV4-2,CASSQTRRQLPRETQYF,TGTGCCAGCAGCCAAACCCGGCGCCAGTTGCCGCGGGAGACCCAGTACTTC
13,NA,NA,TRBJ1-1,TRBV2,CASSLRQMNEAFF,TGTGCCAGCAGCCTCCGACAGATGAATGAAGCTTTCTTT